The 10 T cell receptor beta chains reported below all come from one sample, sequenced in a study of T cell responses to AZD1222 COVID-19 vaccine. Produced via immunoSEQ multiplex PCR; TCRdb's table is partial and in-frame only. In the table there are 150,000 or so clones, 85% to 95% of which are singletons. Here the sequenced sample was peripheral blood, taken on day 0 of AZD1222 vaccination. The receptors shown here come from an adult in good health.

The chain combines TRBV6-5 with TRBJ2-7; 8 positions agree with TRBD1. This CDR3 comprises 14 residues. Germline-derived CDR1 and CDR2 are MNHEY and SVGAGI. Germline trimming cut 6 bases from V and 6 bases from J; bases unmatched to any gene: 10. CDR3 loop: CASSPFSRGREQYF. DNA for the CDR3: TGTGCCAGCAGCCCCTTTAGCAGGGGGCGCGAGCAGTACTTC.

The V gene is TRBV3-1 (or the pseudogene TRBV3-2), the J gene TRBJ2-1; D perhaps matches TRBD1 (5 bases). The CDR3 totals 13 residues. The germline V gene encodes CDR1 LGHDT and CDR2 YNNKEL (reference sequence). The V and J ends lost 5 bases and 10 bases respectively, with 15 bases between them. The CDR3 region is CASSLRLKGEQFF. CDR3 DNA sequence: TGTGCCAGCAGCTTACGACTTAAGGGGGAGCAGTTCTTC.

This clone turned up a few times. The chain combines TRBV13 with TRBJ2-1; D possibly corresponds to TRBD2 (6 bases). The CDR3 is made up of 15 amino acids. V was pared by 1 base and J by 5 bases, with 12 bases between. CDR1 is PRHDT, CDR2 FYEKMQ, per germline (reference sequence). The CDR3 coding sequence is TGTGCCAGCAGCTTAGAGGGTAGCGGAAACAATGAGCAGTTCTTC. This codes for CASSLEGSGNNEQFF.

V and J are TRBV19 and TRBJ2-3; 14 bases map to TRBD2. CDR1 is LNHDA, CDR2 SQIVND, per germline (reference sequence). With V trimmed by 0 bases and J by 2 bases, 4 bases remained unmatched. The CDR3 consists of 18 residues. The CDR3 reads CASSIEGTSGRYTDTQYF. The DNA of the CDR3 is TGTGCCAGTAGTATAGAGGGGACTAGCGGGAGATACACAGATACGCAGTATTTT.

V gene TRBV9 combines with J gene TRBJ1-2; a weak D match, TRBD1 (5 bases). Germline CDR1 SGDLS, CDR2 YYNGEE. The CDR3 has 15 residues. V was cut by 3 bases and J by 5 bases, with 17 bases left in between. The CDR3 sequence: CASSESSGTEYGYTF. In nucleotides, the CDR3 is TGTGCCAGCAGCGAATCCTCCGGGACGGAATATGGCTACACCTTC.

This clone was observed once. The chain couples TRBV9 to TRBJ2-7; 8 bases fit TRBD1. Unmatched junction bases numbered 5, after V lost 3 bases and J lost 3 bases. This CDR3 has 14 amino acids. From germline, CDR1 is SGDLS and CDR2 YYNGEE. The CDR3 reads CASSGGQDLYEQYF. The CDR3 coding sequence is TGTGCCAGCAGCGGGGGACAGGACCTCTACGAGCAGTACTTC.

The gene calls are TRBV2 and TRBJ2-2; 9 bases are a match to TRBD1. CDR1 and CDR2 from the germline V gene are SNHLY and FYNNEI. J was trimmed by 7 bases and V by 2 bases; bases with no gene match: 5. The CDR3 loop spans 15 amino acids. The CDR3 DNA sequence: TGTGCCAGCAGTGAAAACAGGGGGCGTATCGGGGAGCTGTTTTTT. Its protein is CASSENRGRIGELFF.

DNA for the CDR3: TGCGCCAGCAGCTTGGCTGGGGCTAGCGGGTTCTACGAGCAGTACTTC. Translation gives CASSLAGASGFYEQYF. V is TRBV5-1 and J is TRBJ2-7; TRBD2 matches 8 bases. Germline V gene lookup returns CDR1 SGHRS and CDR2 YFSETQ. V dropped 0 bases and J dropped 3; count of bases not matched to a gene: 8. The CDR3 spans 16 residues.

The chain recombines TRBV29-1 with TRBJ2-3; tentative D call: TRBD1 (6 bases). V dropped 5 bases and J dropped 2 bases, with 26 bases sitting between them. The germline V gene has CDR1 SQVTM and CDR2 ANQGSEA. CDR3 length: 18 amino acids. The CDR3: CSVRGPQGPLGYTDTQYF. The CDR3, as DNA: TGCAGCGTTCGCGGGCCGCAGGGGCCTCTAGGATACACAGATACGCAGTATTTT.

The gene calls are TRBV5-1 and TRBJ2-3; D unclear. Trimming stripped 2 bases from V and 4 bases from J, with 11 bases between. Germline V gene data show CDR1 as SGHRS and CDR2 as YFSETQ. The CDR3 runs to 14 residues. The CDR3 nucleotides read TGCGCCAGCAGCTTAGGGCGCGTAGCAGATACGCAGTATTTT. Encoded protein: CASSLGRVADTQYF.